A single sample gave rise to the 23 T cell receptor beta chains below, sequenced in a study of T cell repertoires in cytomegalovirus infection. A single record per CDR3 protein comes from TCRdb applying MiXCR to the reads. Of 680,000 or so distinct CDR3 sequences in the sample, 35% are singletons; the top ten hold about 2.8%. Sequenced sample: PBMCs. The receptors here all came from a human donor in good health (CMV status not recorded). Some clones in this sample may be carry-over from other donors' samples.

The CDR3 region is CASSLTGGPREEQFF. CDR3 sequence (DNA): TGTGCCAGCAGTTTAACGGGGGGGCCCAGAGAGGAGCAGTTCTTC. The gene calls are TRBV28 and TRBJ2-1; 8 nucleotides agree with TRBD2. Germline V gives CDR1 MDHEN, CDR2 SYDVKM. CDR3 length: 15 amino acids. V gave up 2 bases and J gave up 10 bases; unmatched junction bases: 10.

This clonotype came up a few times. The chain joins TRBV20-1 to TRBJ1-5; D might be TRBD1 (5 bases). V gave up 2 bases and J gave up 0 bases, with 8 bases separating them. The CDR3 covers 14 residues. Germline V gene sequence: CDR1 DFQATT, CDR2 SNEGSKA (reference sequence). CDR3 in amino acids: CSARWGFSNQPQHF. The CDR3 nucleotides read TGCAGTGCTAGATGGGGGTTTAGCAATCAGCCCCAGCATTTT.

This clonotype was observed at least ten times. J is TRBJ2-1 and V is TRBV7-8; 8 bases are a match to TRBD2. Germline loops: CDR1 SGHVS, CDR2 FQNEAQ. The V gene end was trimmed by 4 bases and the J gene end by 0 bases; junction bases not matched to a gene: 5. The CDR3 loop spans 16 amino acids. The CDR3 bases are TGTGCCAGCAGCTCGCGGGGGGCGAGCTCCTACAATGAGCAGTTCTTC. This gives the protein CASSSRGASSYNEQFF.

This clonotype was seen a handful of times. The chain joins TRBV28 to TRBJ1-2, with 7 bases that match TRBD1. The junction had 8 bases not matched to a gene; V was cut back by 2 bases and J by 5 bases. The CDR3 extends over 15 amino acids. CDR1 and CDR2 from the germline V gene are MDHEN and SYDVKM. Here the CDR3 reads CASSLSGTVLYGYTF. The CDR3 nucleotides read TGTGCCAGCAGTTTAAGCGGGACAGTTCTTTATGGCTACACCTTC.

This clonotype has just a few counts. The V call is TRBV12-3 or TRBV12-4, the J call TRBJ1-2; 9 bases are shared with TRBD1. The junction had 16 bases not matched to a gene; V was cut back by 6 bases and J by 8 bases. This CDR3 has 16 residues. CDR3 region: CASRPRSRSTGGGYTF. CDR3 sequence (DNA): TGTGCCAGCAGACCGAGAAGCAGGTCAACAGGGGGCGGCTACACCTTC.

This sequence joins TRBV28 and TRBJ2-1, with 10 nucleotides matching TRBD2. From germline, CDR1 is MDHEN and CDR2 SYDVKM. The CDR3 loop spans 15 amino acids. J was trimmed by 6 bases and V by 6 bases; bases with no gene match: 8. The CDR3 region is CASRLTSGILNEQFF. For the CDR3, the DNA is TGTGCCAGCAGATTAACTAGCGGGATCCTCAATGAGCAGTTCTTC.

The V gene is TRBV11-2, the J gene TRBJ2-1; no firm D call. The CDR3 totals 16 residues. Germline V gene lookup returns CDR1 SGHAT and CDR2 FQNNGV. Trimming stripped 4 bases from V and 0 bases from J, with 13 bases between. The DNA for the CDR3 is TGTGCCAGCAGCTCCCGACTGCTAGACTCCTACAATGAGCAGTTCTTC. It encodes CASSSRLLDSYNEQFF.

This clonotype came up a few times. The gene calls are TRBV4-1 and TRBJ2-7, with a weak D call TRBD1 (5 bases). Germline V lookup: CDR1 MGHRA, CDR2 YSYEKL. The CDR3 length is 15 residues. V gave up 1 base and J gave up 0 bases, with 10 bases separating them. The CDR3 DNA follows: TGCGCCAGCAGCCAAGTCCAGGGCAGCTCCTACGAGCAGTACTTC. Protein sequence: CASSQVQGSSYEQYF.

The V gene is TRBV5-5, the J gene TRBJ1-1, with a weak D call TRBD1 (5 bases). Germline CDR1 SGHKS, CDR2 YYEKEE (reference sequence). The CDR3 loop spans 14 amino acids. V was pared by 4 bases and J by 4 bases, with 14 bases between. The DNA of the CDR3 is TGTGCCAGCAGCCCAGGGACTGTGGGCACTGAAGCTTTCTTT. Protein: CASSPGTVGTEAFF.

This clonotype was seen repeatedly, ten times or more. The J gene is TRBJ1-4, the V gene TRBV7-2; D uncertain. Germline-derived CDR1 and CDR2 are SGHTA and FQGNSA. The CDR3 has 14 amino acids. Trimming left V 3 bases short and J 0 bases short, with 5 bases between. CDR3 loop: CASSFIATNEKLFF. The CDR3 DNA follows: TGTGCCAGCAGCTTCATTGCAACTAATGAAAAACTGTTTTTT.

This clonotype was seen a few times. The rearrangement uses TRBV25-1 and TRBJ1-3; 9 bases align to TRBD1. The germline V gene encodes CDR1 MGHDK and CDR2 SYGVNS. This CDR3 has 17 residues. J was trimmed by 4 bases and V by 1 base; bases with no gene match: 8. The CDR3 DNA reads as TGTGCCAGCAGTGAATGGCCGGGACAGGGCTACGGAAACACCATATATTTT. Its translation: CASSEWPGQGYGNTIYF.

In its sample, this clonotype was seen many times. The rearrangement uses TRBV11-2 and TRBJ2-1; TRBD2 matches at 8 bases. CDR3 size: 14 residues. Losses at the gene ends were 6 bases for V and 5 bases for J; bases not matched to a gene: 6. CDR1 is SGHAT and CDR2 is FQNNGV in the germline V gene. CDR3 coding DNA: TGTGCCAGCAGTTGGGGACTAGACAACAATGAGCAGTTCTTC. It is translated as CASSWGLDNNEQFF.

The chain carries TRBV6-5 and TRBJ2-3; possible D gene TRBD2, 7 bases. The germline gives CDR1 MNHEY, CDR2 SVGAGI. Trimming pared 4 bases from V and 7 bases from J, leaving 18 bases between. The CDR3 totals 15 residues. DNA for the CDR3: TGTGCCAGCAGTTCCCGGGGGGCGGGACAATATACGCAGTATTTT. Its protein product is CASSSRGAGQYTQYF.

The chain couples TRBV15 to TRBJ2-7; 8 positions match TRBD1. J lost 11 bases, V lost 4 bases, and 13 bases had no gene match. Germline V gene data show CDR1 as LNHNV and CDR2 as YYDKDF (reference sequence). The CDR3 covers 14 residues. Here the CDR3 reads CATSTGGTGDSEYF. In DNA form, the CDR3 reads TGTGCCACCAGCACGGGCGGGACAGGAGATTCGGAGTACTTC.

This clonotype was seen a few times. The chain couples TRBV18 to TRBJ1-4; 7 bases align to TRBD1. V gave up 6 bases and J gave up 4 bases; unmatched junction bases: 2. CDR1 and CDR2 (germline): KGHSH, LQKENI. The CDR3 is 13 amino acids. The CDR3 DNA reads as TGTGCCAGCTCCCGGGACAGTAATGAAAAACTGTTTTTT. Amino acid sequence: CASSRDSNEKLFF.

Only a few counts were recorded for this clonotype. The chain combines TRBV7-2 with TRBJ1-6, with D possibly TRBD1 on 6 matching bases. This CDR3 has 16 residues. Per the germline V gene, CDR1 is SGHTA and CDR2 is FQGNSA. The germline V and J ends were trimmed by 3 bases and 11 bases, with 20 bases remaining between them. In DNA, the CDR3 is TGTGCCAGCAGCTTCGGGGGCCAGATAAACCTTACACCCCTCCACTTT. Amino acid sequence: CASSFGGQINLTPLHF.

V is TRBV11-2 and J is TRBJ2-7; 9 bases fit TRBD1. After removal of 0 bases from V and 5 bases from J, the junction contained 11 bases not matched to a gene. Germline V gene lookup returns CDR1 SGHAT and CDR2 FQNNGV. This CDR3 region has 17 residues. The CDR3 DNA reads TGTGCCAGCAGCTTAGAGGGACAGGGTGAGCACCGTGACGAGCAGTACTTC. Translating it yields CASSLEGQGEHRDEQYF. The complete variable domain, with remaining parts taken from reference TRBV11-2 and TRBJ2-7, reads EAGVAQSPRYKIIEKRQSVAFWCNPISGHATLYWYQQILGQGPKLLIQFQNNGVVDDSQLPKDRFSAERLKGVDSTLKIQPAKLEDSAVYLCASSLEGQGEHRDEQYFGPGTRLTVT.

Only a few counts were recorded for this clonotype. The chain recombines TRBV2 with TRBJ2-5; D is unresolved. V lost 8 bases and J lost 5, with 15 bases in between. Germline values: CDR1 SNHLY, CDR2 FYNNEI. This CDR3 comprises 13 residues. The CDR3 protein is CASSSVPRETQYF. CDR3 sequence (DNA): TGTGCCAGCTCGAGTGTCCCTCGGGAGACCCAGTACTTC. Variable domain in full (rest from reference TRBV2 and TRBJ2-5): EPEVTQTPSHQVTQMGQEVILRCVPISNHLYFYWYRQILGQKVEFLVSFYNNEISEKSEIFDDQFSVERPDGSNFTLKIRSTKLEDSAMYFCASSSVPRETQYFGPGTRLLVL.

This clonotype was seen only a few times. The rearrangement joins TRBV6-6 to TRBJ2-2; 9 positions agree with TRBD1. The trim removed 1 base at V and 7 bases at J, leaving 7 bases unmatched. Per the germline V gene, CDR1 is MNHNY and CDR2 is SVGAGI (reference sequence). The CDR3 sequence is 16 residues long. The CDR3 protein is CASSYLGQGFDGELFF. CDR3 nucleotide sequence: TGTGCCAGCAGTTACTTGGGACAGGGCTTCGACGGGGAGCTGTTTTTT.

This clonotype turned up a few times. V usage is TRBV6-5 and J usage is TRBJ2-1; 8 nucleotides agree with TRBD2. The V segment lost 8 bases and the J segment 5 bases; nucleotides outside the gene matches: 5. Germline V lookup: CDR1 MNHEY, CDR2 SVGAGI. The CDR3 runs to 13 residues. The CDR3 sequence is CASEGLGDNEQFF. CDR3 nucleotide sequence: TGTGCCAGCGAGGGACTAGGGGACAATGAGCAGTTCTTC.

The CDR3 DNA reads as TGTGCCAGCAGTGAACATGTGTATCAGCCCCAGCATTTT. Amino acid sequence: CASSEHVYQPQHF. This chain joins TRBV6-1 and TRBJ1-5; no reliable D call. CDR3 length: 13 residues. V was cut by 2 bases and J by 5 bases, with 7 bases left in between. From germline, CDR1 is MNHNS and CDR2 SASEGT.

This clonotype showed up many times. The chain has TRBV28 and TRBJ2-4, with 8 bases matching TRBD1. This CDR3 comprises 15 residues. The trim removed 1 base at V and 6 bases at J, leaving 5 bases unmatched. Germline CDR1 reads MDHEN; CDR2 reads SYDVKM. In nucleotides, the CDR3 is TGTGCCAGCAGTTTATCCCGGACAGGGAGAAACATTCAGTACTTC. The encoded protein is CASSLSRTGRNIQYF.

The chain recombines TRBV29-1 with TRBJ2-3; 10 nucleotides line up with TRBD2. The CDR3 spans 16 residues. Per the germline V gene, CDR1 is SQVTM and CDR2 is ANQGSEA. J was trimmed by 4 bases and V by 0 bases; bases with no gene match: 7. CDR3 DNA sequence: TGCAGCGTTGAAGACCCAGCGGGAGGGCCCTCAGATACGCAGTATTTT. Translating it yields CSVEDPAGGPSDTQYF.